This is a list of T cell receptor beta chains from one sample in a study of shared clonotypes between healthy human individuals. The data were produced by immunoSEQ multiplex PCR, yet TCRdb's version contains in-frame clones alone and is incomplete. The data show 950,000 to 1,100,000 clones, about 84% seen once. Material for sequencing was memory CD4+ T cells from PBMCs. These receptors were taken from a man younger than 35 in good health. Some clones in this sample may be carry-over from other donors' samples. Both conserved end residues are part of each CDR3. The D gene is left open where the match is weak. A row's size may be missing; if present it is once, few, many or a size class.

size,V,D,length,J,DNA,CDR3
-,TRBV5-1,TRBD1,15,TRBJ1-2,TGCGCCAGCAGCTTGGGCCAGGGGGCAGTTTATGGCTACACCTTC,CASSLGQGAVYGYTF
-,TRBV5-1,TRBD1,16,TRBJ2-2,TGCGCCAGCAGCGCCCCCGGGACAGGGGGCACCGGGGAGCTGTTTTTT,CASSAPGTGGTGELFF
-,TRBV9,TRBD1,17,TRBJ1-3,TGTGCCAGCAGCGCCCCCGGACAGGGATACGCTGGAAACACCATATATTTT,CASSAPGQGYAGNTIYF
-,TRBV11-2,TRBD2,16,TRBJ2-2,TGTGCCAGCAGCTCTCGTGGGACGCGGGGGACCGGGGAGCTGTTTTTT,CASSSRGTRGTGELFF
-,TRBV7-2,TRBD2,16,TRBJ2-3,TGTGCCAGCAGCTTGGGACTAGCGGGAGTCGCAGATACGCAGTATTTT,CASSLGLAGVADTQYF
-,TRBV30,-,14,TRBJ2-1,TGTGCCTGGAGTGTTGGGGGCTCCTACAATGAGCAGTTCTTC,CAWSVGGSYNEQFF
few,TRBV7-3,-,16,TRBJ2-3,TGTGCCAGCAGCTCTTCCCCCGGGGCGGGAACAGATACGCAGTATTTT,CASSSSPGAGTDTQYF
once,TRBV11-3,-,14,TRBJ2-1,TGTGCCAGCAGCTTAGAACAGAGAAACAATGAGCAGTTCTTC,CASSLEQRNNEQFF
-,TRBV2,TRBD2,12,TRBJ2-1,TGTGCCAGCAGAAAGCGGGAGTATAGGCTGTTCTTC,CASRKREYRLFF
-,TRBV5-1,-,15,TRBJ2-5,TGCGCCAGCAGCCCCTGGAGGACAAACCAAGAGACCCAGTACTTC,CASSPWRTNQETQYF
once,TRBV30,-,13,TRBJ2-7,TGTGCCTCTAAAACTGCTAGCTCCTACGAGCAGTACTTC,CASKTASSYEQYF
-,TRBV11-3,-,12,TRBJ2-1,TGTGCCAGCAGTCAGGTTTCCAATGAGCAGTTCTTC,CASSQVSNEQFF
-,TRBV7-2,TRBD2,17,TRBJ2-5,TGTGCCAGCAGCTTACTTGGCCTAGCGGGAGGGAGGGAGACCCAGTACTTC,CASSLLGLAGGRETQYF
once,TRBV30,-,14,TRBJ1-1,TGTGCCTGGAGTGTGGGGGTGTCGGTCACTGAAGCTTTCTTT,CAWSVGVSVTEAFF
-,TRBV5-1,TRBD2,19,TRBJ2-1,TGCGCCAGCAGCCCGGGGCTAGGACTAGCGCTTTTTTCCTACAATGAGCAGTTCTTC,CASSPGLGLALFSYNEQFF
-,TRBV2,-,14,TRBJ1-2,TGTGCCAGCAAGGACGAGACCCCCGGGGTTGGCTACACCTTC,CASKDETPGVGYTF
-,TRBV19,-,16,TRBJ1-2,TGTGCCAGTAGTATAGGGAGGCAGGGGAAAGGCTATGGCTACACCTTC,CASSIGRQGKGYGYTF
-,TRBV2,-,13,TRBJ1-6,TGTGCCAGCAGTGTCGGGGGAGATTCACCCCTCCACTTT,CASSVGGDSPLHF
-,TRBV2,-,13,TRBJ2-6,TGTGCCAAGCGGAGGTCTGGGGCCAACGTCCTGACTTTC,CAKRRSGANVLTF
-,TRBV5-1,-,16,TRBJ2-2,TGCGCCAGCAGCTTGGGGTCTAGCACGAACACCGGGGAGCTGTTTTTT,CASSLGSSTNTGELFF
few,TRBV30,-,16,TRBJ2-1,TGTGCCTCCGTGAGACGGCGTTACAGCTCCTACAATGAGCAGTTCTTC,CASVRRRYSSYNEQFF
once,TRBV19,TRBD1,14,TRBJ1-2,TGTGCCAGTTCGTATACAGGGGCCAGCTATGGCTACACCTTC,CASSYTGASYGYTF
-,TRBV6-6,-,16,TRBJ1-5,TGTGCCAGCAGTTACGACTTGGGGGGTAGCAATCAGCCCCAGCATTTT,CASSYDLGGSNQPQHF
-,TRBV28,-,14,TRBJ1-2,TGTGCCAGCCGCGGAGGGGCGCGGTTAGGTGGCTACACCTTC,CASRGGARLGGYTF
-,TRBV30,-,15,TRBJ1-5,TGTGCCTGGCCTATGGGCGGACATAGCAATCAGCCCCAGCATTTT,CAWPMGGHSNQPQHF
-,TRBV5-6,TRBD2,18,TRBJ2-7,TGTGCCAGCAGCTTGAGCGGGAGGTTCTACGGCAACTCCTACGAGCAGTACTTC,CASSLSGRFYGNSYEQYF
-,TRBV23-1,-,14,TRBJ1-3,TGCGCCAGAGTTGCTCGTCGATCTGGAAACACCATATATTTT,CARVARRSGNTIYF
-,TRBV7-8,-,13,TRBJ1-1,TGTGCCAGCAGCAGGACTGGGGACACTGAAGCTTTCTTT,CASSRTGDTEAFF
-,TRBV7-3,TRBD2,17,TRBJ2-7,TGTGCCAGCTATAACTTTGCTGACCCGGGACTAGCAGGCGAGCAGTACTTC,CASYNFADPGLAGEQYF
-,TRBV2,TRBD1,15,TRBJ2-7,TGTGCCAGCAGTGAAGGGGGCAGGGGGCGAATCGAGCAGTACTTC,CASSEGGRGRIEQYF
-,TRBV5-4,TRBD1,15,TRBJ2-5,TGTGCCAGCAGCTTAACGACAGGGGGCCATGAGACCCAGTACTTC,CASSLTTGGHETQYF
few,TRBV30,-,14,TRBJ1-1,TGTGCCTGGACCCCCCTAGGGAGCGGGACTGAAGCTTTCTTT,CAWTPLGSGTEAFF
few,TRBV19,-,14,TRBJ2-2,TGTGCCACCGCAAGGTCCGTTGTCACCGGGGAGCTGTTTTTT,CATARSVVTGELFF
few,TRBV2,-,13,TRBJ2-7,TGTGCCAGCACTCGGCGGACCTCCTACGAGCAGTACTTC,CASTRRTSYEQYF
-,TRBV4-2,TRBD1,15,TRBJ2-5,TGTGCCAGCAGCCAAGGGACAGGGGGCAGGGAGACCCAGTACTTC,CASSQGTGGRETQYF
-,TRBV28,-,14,TRBJ1-6,TGTGCCAGCAGTTCGTGGGGCACTAATTCACCCCTCCACTTT,CASSSWGTNSPLHF
once,TRBV6-1,TRBD2,16,TRBJ2-3,TGTGCCAGCAGTGGAAAGACTAGCCTTCGCAGAGATACGCAGTATTTT,CASSGKTSLRRDTQYF
-,TRBV7-2,TRBD2,14,TRBJ2-3,TGTGCCAGCAGCTTTAGCGGGAGTACAGATACGCAGTATTTT,CASSFSGSTDTQYF
few,TRBV5-1,TRBD1,15,TRBJ2-5,TGCGCCAGCAGCTTGGGCGGACAGGGGCAAGAGACCCAGTACTTC,CASSLGGQGQETQYF
few,TRBV5-1,-,13,TRBJ1-1,TGCGCCAGCAGGCGGACAGCCCTAACTGAAGCTTTCTTT,CASRRTALTEAFF
few,TRBV2,TRBD1,15,TRBJ1-1,TGTGCCAGCAGGCAAGGACAGGGATCGATCACTGAAGCTTTCTTT,CASRQGQGSITEAFF
-,TRBV7-2,-,13,TRBJ1-3,TGTGCCAGCAGTGACAGGCCTGGAAACACCATATATTTT,CASSDRPGNTIYF
-,TRBV5-1,-,15,TRBJ1-1,TGCGCCAGCAGCTTGGTCCCAGACATGAACACTGAAGCTTTCTTT,CASSLVPDMNTEAFF
few,TRBV28,-,15,TRBJ2-7,TGTGCCAGCAGTTTACCTAGCGCGAGGCACAACGAGCAGTACTTC,CASSLPSARHNEQYF
-,TRBV5-6,TRBD2,14,TRBJ2-7,TGTGCCAGCAGCTCGGGACTAGGAAACTACGAGCAGTACTTC,CASSSGLGNYEQYF
-,TRBV14,-,11,TRBJ2-2,TGTGCCAGCAGCCCTGGCGGGGAGCTGTTTTTT,CASSPGGELFF
few,TRBV27,-,14,TRBJ2-5,TGTGCCAGCAGTCCCCTGACGCGGTTGGAGACCCAGTACTTC,CASSPLTRLETQYF
-,TRBV5-1,TRBD1,14,TRBJ2-7,TGCGCCAGCAGCCCTGGGACAGATTACTACGAGCAGTACTTC,CASSPGTDYYEQYF
-,TRBV4-2,TRBD2,20,TRBJ2-1,TGTGCCAGCAGCCAAGATCGGACTAGCGGGAGGCCCAGCTCCTACAATGAGCAGTTCTTC,CASSQDRTSGRPSSYNEQFF
once,TRBV5-6,TRBD2,13,TRBJ2-5,TGTGCCAGCAGTTCGACTAGCGCGGAGACCCAGTACTTC,CASSSTSAETQYF
-,TRBV18,TRBD1,15,TRBJ1-3,TGTGCCAGCTCACCACCGACAGGGGCTGGAAACACCATATATTTT,CASSPPTGAGNTIYF
once,TRBV4-1,TRBD1,16,TRBJ2-3,TGCGCCAGCAGCCAGGGGACAGGGCATAGCACAGATACGCAGTATTTT,CASSQGTGHSTDTQYF
once,TRBV30,-,11,TRBJ1-6,TGTGCCTGGAGTGTGGGTTCACCCCTCCACTTT,CAWSVGSPLHF
-,TRBV18,TRBD1,15,TRBJ2-5,TGTGCCAGCTCACCACCTGGGACAGTCCAAGAGACCCAGTACTTC,CASSPPGTVQETQYF
once,TRBV6-5,TRBD2,14,TRBJ2-2,TGTGCCAGCAGGAGTAGCGGGAGGGGCAGGGAGCTGTTTTTT,CASRSSGRGRELFF
-,TRBV7-3,-,17,TRBJ2-7,TGTGCCAGCAGCTTAACGGGACAGGGCGGCGCGGGAGGCGAGCAGTACTTC,CASSLTGQGGAGGEQYF
-,TRBV5-1,TRBD2,15,TRBJ2-2,TGCGCCAGCAGCTTGGATCTAGCGGGAGCCGGGGAGCTGTTTTTT,CASSLDLAGAGELFF
few,TRBV6-4,-,14,TRBJ1-1,TGTGCCAGCAGTCCCGGGACAAGTAACACTGAAGCTTTCTTT,CASSPGTSNTEAFF
-,TRBV5-1,TRBD1,14,TRBJ2-7,TGCGCCAGCAGAGCCGGGACAGGGAACCACGAGCAGTACTTC,CASRAGTGNHEQYF